This T cell receptor (beta chain) came from a study of cytomegalovirus exposure and HLA in healthy donors. The PCR was carried out with 60 Vbeta primers and 13 Jbeta primers. TCRdb's table, derived via immunoSEQ multiplex PCR, lists solely in-frame clones and lacks some. This table holds around 160,000 clones, around 80% found once. Per germline, CDR1 MDHEN and CDR2 SYDVKM. CDR3 length: 14 amino acids. Trimming shortened V by 4 bases and J by 3 bases, and 12 bases separated the two germline ends. The receptor comes from a middle-aged woman in good health and CMV-seropositive. V usage is TRBV28 and J usage is TRBJ1-2, with D maybe TRBD1 (5 bases). The specimen was PBMCs. Here the CDR3 DNA reads TGTGCCAGCAGTTCAACAGGTTGGGACTATGGCTACACCTTC. Its translation is CASSSTGWDYGYTF.